What follows are 25 T cell receptor beta chains derived from one specimen sequenced in a study of Ad26.COV2.S vaccination and SARS-CoV-2 variants. Treatment: over 15 received Ad26.COV2.S at low or high dose, single or two shots; roughly five received placebo; per-sample allocation not given. Repertoires come from day 63 after the first vaccine or placebo injection. Generated by immunoSEQ multiplex PCR, the TCRdb table keeps only in-frame clones and is missing some. The sample contains roughly 700,000 clones, 89% of which appear only once. The source material was peripheral blood, sampled in a trial of Ad26.COV2.S vaccine versus placebo. The source of these receptors is a person aged 18-65 years who received the Ad26.COV2.S COVID-19 vaccine or a placebo.

The V call is TRBV7-2, the J call TRBJ1-2; 9 bases match TRBD1. CDR3 length: 16 residues. Germline CDR1 reads SGHTA; CDR2 reads FQGNSA. V lost 5 bases to trimming and J lost 6 bases; unmatched junction nucleotides: 13. CDR3 DNA sequence: TGTGCCAGCAGCCCTTCCGGACAGGGGATTATGGATGGCTACACCTTC. It specifies CASSPSGQGIMDGYTF.

The chain employs TRBV27 and TRBJ1-5, with 8 bases matching TRBD1. The CDR3 runs to 14 residues. The germline V gene has CDR1 MNHEY and CDR2 SMNVEV (reference sequence). V was pared by 5 bases and J by 6 bases, with 6 bases of the junction left unmatched. This CDR3 is CASSQGQEAQPQHF. CDR3 nucleotides: TGTGCCAGCAGTCAGGGACAGGAGGCTCAGCCCCAGCATTTT.

The CDR3, as DNA: TGTGCCAGCAGCTTAATACTGGGTGAGCAGTTCTTC. Translation gives CASSLILGEQFF. The chain is built from TRBV5-6 and TRBJ2-1; D unclear. The germline V and J ends were trimmed by 2 bases and 9 bases, with 9 bases remaining between them. The CDR3 runs 12 residues. CDR1 SGHDT and CDR2 YYEEEE come from the germline V gene.

The chain uses TRBV5-1 and TRBJ2-3, with no clear D. This CDR3 has 15 amino acids. The germline CDR1 and CDR2 sequences are SGHRS and YFSETQ. Trimming stripped 2 bases from V and 0 bases from J, with 10 bases between. The DNA for the CDR3 is TGCGCCAGCAGCTTAACGGTTTCTAGCACAGATACGCAGTATTTT. It is translated as CASSLTVSSTDTQYF.

This chain connects TRBV18 to TRBJ2-7; D call uncertain. There are 13 residues in the CDR3. With 6 bases removed from V and 0 bases from J, the gap between germline ends came to 9 bases. Germline CDR1 reads KGHSH; CDR2 reads LQKENI. For the CDR3, the DNA is TGTGCCAGCTCCGACGGTAGCTCCTACGAGCAGTACTTC. This encodes CASSDGSSYEQYF.

The chain combines TRBV24-1 with TRBJ2-5; TRBD2 matches 10 bases. CDR1 and CDR2 from the germline V gene are KGHDR and SFDVKD. V was pared by 4 bases and J by 11 bases, with 9 bases of the junction left unmatched. This CDR3 has 14 residues. The CDR3 DNA reads as TGTGCCACCAGTGACTCCCTTAGCGGGGGGCGACAGTACTTC. Translating gives CATSDSLSGGRQYF.

CDR3 in amino acids: CASGAGANYGYTF. The DNA of the CDR3 is TGCGCCAGCGGGGCCGGCGCTAACTATGGCTACACCTTC. The rearrangement links TRBV23-1 to TRBJ1-2, with D tentatively TRBD1 (5 bases). TRBV23-1 is reported as an ORF; its role is uncertain. The V end was cut by 8 bases, the J end by 0 bases, with 10 bases between. The CDR3 consists of 13 residues.

The genes are TRBV3-1 (or the pseudogene TRBV3-2) and TRBJ1-3; D is ambiguous. This CDR3 has 12 residues. Germline V gene lookup returns CDR1 LGHDT and CDR2 YNNKEL (reference sequence). V dropped 4 bases and J dropped 7 bases, with 8 bases sitting between them. CDR3 nucleotides: TGTGCCAGCAGCCTGGGCGGGAACACCATATATTTT. It yields the protein CASSLGGNTIYF.

This sequence joins TRBV27 and TRBJ2-1; 10 bases are a match to TRBD2. CDR1 and CDR2 from the germline V gene are MNHEY and SMNVEV (reference sequence). V was pared by 2 bases and J by 0 bases, with 10 bases of the junction left unmatched. This CDR3 has 19 residues. The CDR3 DNA is TGTGCCAGCAGTTTACCTTCCCTAGCGGGAGCGAGCTCCTACAATGAGCAGTTCTTC. Its protein is CASSLPSLAGASSYNEQFF.

The V gene is TRBV7-6, the J gene TRBJ2-7; 12 bases agree with TRBD2. The J segment lost 4 bases and the V segment lost 5 bases, leaving 9 bases of the junction unmatched. From germline, CDR1 is SGHVS and CDR2 FNYEAQ. The CDR3 is 16 residues long. Written as DNA, the CDR3 is TGTGCCAGCAGCCCCGGGACTAGCGGGCCCCATTACGAGCAGTACTTC. Its protein is CASSPGTSGPHYEQYF.

This sequence joins TRBV18 and TRBJ1-2, with D perhaps matching TRBD1 (5 bases). The V gene lost 6 bases and the J gene lost 1 base, with 15 bases spanning the gap. The CDR3 consists of 15 residues. CDR1 KGHSH and CDR2 LQKENI come from the germline V gene. CDR3 in amino acids: CASSQRTGVNYGYTF. CDR3 nucleotides: TGTGCCAGCTCCCAACGTACAGGAGTTAACTATGGCTACACCTTC.

V and J are TRBV20-1 and TRBJ2-1; 7 bases are a match to TRBD1. CDR1 is DFQATT, CDR2 SNEGSKA, per germline (reference sequence). V was pared by 3 bases and J by 10 bases, with 3 bases of the junction left unmatched. This CDR3 comprises 11 residues. The CDR3 spells CSASQGGEQFF. The CDR3 bases are TGCAGTGCTAGTCAAGGGGGCGAGCAGTTCTTC.

This clone was found once. The chain couples TRBV6-2 or TRBV6-3 to TRBJ1-5; no reliable D call. CDR1 and CDR2 (germline): MNHEY, SVGEGT. The CDR3 covers 16 residues. V was trimmed by 4 bases and J by 2 bases, leaving 15 bases between them. The CDR3 sequence is CASSFFPRVGNQPQHF. The DNA of the CDR3 is TGTGCCAGCAGTTTTTTCCCCCGAGTCGGCAATCAGCCCCAGCATTTT.

This chain joins TRBV6-4 and TRBJ2-1; tentatively, D is TRBD1 (6 bases). V shed 4 bases and J shed 2 bases, with 12 bases lying between them. Germline values: CDR1 MRHNA, CDR2 SNTAGT. There are 15 residues in the CDR3. The CDR3, as DNA: TGTGCCAGCAGTGCCCAGACAGGACCCTACAATGAGCAGTTCTTC. As protein: CASSAQTGPYNEQFF.

This clone was counted once. One junction end disagrees with the germline gene, perhaps due to a read error. This chain uses TRBV7-7 with TRBJ2-1; 9 bases are shared with TRBD1. CDR1 and CDR2 from the germline V gene are SSHAT and FNYEAQ (reference sequence). The CDR3 spans 14 residues. The CDR3 sequence is CASSFSGQGSEQFF. DNA for the CDR3: TGTGCTAGCAGCTTTAGCGGACAGGGGAGTGAGCAGTTCTTC.

This chain connects TRBV2 to TRBJ2-3; 7 bases agree with TRBD1. V dropped 7 bases and J dropped 0; count of bases not matched to a gene: 4. CDR3 length: 14 amino acids. The germline V gene encodes CDR1 SNHLY and CDR2 FYNNEI. The CDR3: CASKGAVSTDTQYF. The CDR3 nucleotides are TGTGCCAGCAAGGGGGCGGTTAGCACAGATACGCAGTATTTT.

The chain couples TRBV7-9 to TRBJ2-7; tentative D call: TRBD2 (5 bases). The CDR3 loop spans 15 amino acids. CDR1 is SEHNR and CDR2 is FQNEAQ in the germline V gene (reference sequence). The V end was cut by 1 base, the J end by 2 bases, with 12 bases between. CDR3 protein: CASSLGLASTYEQYF. The CDR3 DNA follows: TGTGCCAGCAGCTTAGGGCTAGCCTCTACCTACGAGCAGTACTTC.

To note about this clone: The same CDR3 arises from other DNA sequences in this sample as well. This chain links TRBV11-2 with TRBJ2-1; D gene ambiguous. The CDR3 is 11 residues long. CDR1 SGHAT and CDR2 FQNNGV come from the germline V gene. The germline V and J ends were trimmed by 5 bases and 4 bases, with 3 bases remaining between them. The CDR3 DNA reads TGTGCCAGCAGCCCGTACAATGAGCAGTTCTTC. It yields the protein CASSPYNEQFF.

In this sample, this clone turned up once. This chain connects TRBV12-5 to TRBJ1-1; maybe TRBD1 (5 bases). CDR1 and CDR2 from the germline V gene are LGHNT and FRNRAP. The V end lost 0 bases, the J end lost 3 bases, and 17 bases lay between the germline ends. The CDR3 runs to 17 residues. The DNA of the CDR3 is TGTGCTAGTGGTTTGGTACTTACCCAGGGAGCGCACACTGAAGCTTTCTTT. This translates into CASGLVLTQGAHTEAFF.

This chain joins TRBV30 and TRBJ1-2; the D is unclear. Germline V lookup: CDR1 GTSNPN, CDR2 SVGIG (reference sequence). Trimming took off 4 bases at V and 4 bases at J, with 10 bases between the two ends. This CDR3 comprises 12 residues. CDR3 sequence reads: CAWTEDSYGYTF. Written as DNA, the CDR3 is TGTGCCTGGACTGAGGATTCCTATGGCTACACCTTC. The complete variable domain, with remaining parts taken from reference TRBV30 and TRBJ1-2, reads SQTIHQWPATLVQPVGSPLSLECTVEGTSNPNLYWYRQAAGRGLQLLFYSVGIGQISSEVPQNLSASRPQDRQFILSSKKLLLSDSGFYLCAWTEDSYGYTFGSGTRLTVV.

The V call is TRBV15, the J call TRBJ2-3; TRBD1 might be the D (5 bases). Trimming left V 0 bases short and J 6 bases short, with 16 bases between. The CDR3 sequence is 16 residues long. CDR1 and CDR2 (germline): LNHNV, YYDKDF (reference sequence). The CDR3 DNA sequence: TGTGCCACCAGCAGAGATACAGGACCCATCGGGGATACGCAGTATTTT. The encoded protein is CATSRDTGPIGDTQYF.

V and J are TRBV6-6 and TRBJ1-4; tentatively, D is TRBD1 (5 bases). The CDR3 totals 11 residues. V was trimmed by 5 bases and J by 13 bases, leaving 11 bases between them. The germline V gene encodes CDR1 MNHNY and CDR2 SVGAGI (reference sequence). The CDR3 loop is CASSPGDRLFF. CDR3 DNA: TGTGCCAGCAGTCCCGGGGACCGACTGTTTTTT.

CDR3 residues: CASSRTGDNQPQHF. CDR3 coding DNA: TGTGCCAGCAGTCGGACAGGGGACAATCAGCCCCAGCATTTT. This chain uses TRBV6-5 with TRBJ1-5; 9 bases are a match to TRBD1. Germline V gene sequence: CDR1 MNHEY, CDR2 SVGAGI. The CDR3 sequence is 14 residues long. Trimming took 5 bases from V and 3 from J; bases not matched to a gene: 2.

This clone occurred a few times. The gene calls are TRBV29-1 and TRBJ1-6; no definite D call. Germline V gene data show CDR1 as SQVTM and CDR2 as ANQGSEA. The V gene lost 7 bases and the J gene lost 7 bases, with 14 bases spanning the gap. This CDR3 is built from 13 residues. CDR3 amino acids: CSAASQENSPLHF. DNA of the CDR3: TGCAGCGCCGCGTCCCAGGAGAATTCACCCCTCCACTTT. The full variable domain, its missing parts supplied by reference TRBV29-1 and TRBJ1-6, is SAVISQKPSRDICQRGTSLTIQCQVDSQVTMMFWYRQQPGQSLTLIATANQGSEATYESGFVIDKFPISRPNLTFSTLTVSNMSPEDSSIYLCSAASQENSPLHFGNGTRLTVT.

J is TRBJ2-2 and V is TRBV5-1, with no clear D. CDR1 is SGHRS, CDR2 YFSETQ, per germline. Trimming removed 4 bases at V and 4 bases at J, with 14 bases between. The CDR3 length is 15 residues. The CDR3 is CASSQDQTITGELFF. For the CDR3, the DNA is TGCGCCAGCAGCCAGGACCAAACGATCACCGGGGAGCTGTTTTTT.